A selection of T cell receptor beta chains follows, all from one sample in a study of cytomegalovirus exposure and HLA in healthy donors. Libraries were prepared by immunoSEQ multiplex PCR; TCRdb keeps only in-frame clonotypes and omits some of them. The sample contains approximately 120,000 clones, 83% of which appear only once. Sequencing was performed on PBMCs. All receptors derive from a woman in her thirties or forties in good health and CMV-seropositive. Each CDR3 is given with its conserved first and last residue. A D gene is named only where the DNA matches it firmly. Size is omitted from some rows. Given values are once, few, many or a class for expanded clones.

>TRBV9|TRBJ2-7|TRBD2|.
CASSVNQRELYEQYF
TGTGCCAGCAGCGTAAATCAGCGGGAGCTCTACGAGCAGTACTTC
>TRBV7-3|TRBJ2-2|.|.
CASSYDRMNTGELFF
TGTGCCAGCAGCTACGACAGAATGAACACCGGGGAGCTGTTTTTT
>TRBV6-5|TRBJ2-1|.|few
CASSSDSRSYNEQFF
TGTGCCAGCAGTTCTGACAGTCGCTCCTACAATGAGCAGTTCTTC
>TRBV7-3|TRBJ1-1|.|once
CASRRTASNTEAFF
TGTGCCAGCAGGAGGACAGCCTCGAACACTGAAGCTTTCTTT
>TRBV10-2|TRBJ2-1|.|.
CASSEAQGQFF
TGCGCCAGCAGTGAGGCCCAGGGGCAGTTCTTC
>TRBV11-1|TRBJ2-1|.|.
CASSFGLAGYEQFF
TGTGCCAGCAGCTTCGGTCTAGCTGGCTATGAGCAGTTCTTC
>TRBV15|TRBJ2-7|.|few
CATSSKGRPPGVTYEQYF
TGTGCCACCAGCAGCAAGGGGAGACCCCCAGGGGTAACCTACGAGCAGTACTTC
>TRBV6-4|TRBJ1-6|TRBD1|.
CASSSDPGTGHSPLHF
TGTGCCAGCAGCTCCGACCCCGGGACAGGGCACTCACCCCTCCACTTT
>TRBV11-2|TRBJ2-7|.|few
CASSRVMGTPAYEQYF
TGTGCCAGCAGCCGAGTTATGGGGACTCCCGCCTACGAGCAGTACTTC
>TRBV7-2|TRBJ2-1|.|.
CASSPGGSGNEQFF
TGTGCCAGCAGCCCAGGTGGGAGTGGAAATGAGCAGTTCTTC
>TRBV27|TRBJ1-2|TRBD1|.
CASSLGTGGIYGYTF
TGTGCCAGCAGTTTAGGGACAGGGGGCATCTATGGCTACACCTTC
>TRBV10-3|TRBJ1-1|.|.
CAISESGSMNTEAFF
TGTGCCATCAGTGAGTCTGGCAGTATGAACACTGAAGCTTTCTTT
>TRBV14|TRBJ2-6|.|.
CASSQLSGANVLTF
TGTGCCAGCAGCCAACTTTCTGGGGCCAACGTCCTGACTTTC
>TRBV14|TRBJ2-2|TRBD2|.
CASSQRGGASAGATGELFF
TGTGCCAGCAGCCAAAGAGGAGGAGCATCAGCGGGAGCCACCGGGGAGCTGTTTTTT
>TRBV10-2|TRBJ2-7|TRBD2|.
CASSEPELRAGVAYEQYF
TGCGCCAGCAGTGAGCCGGAGCTCAGAGCGGGAGTAGCGTACGAGCAGTACTTC
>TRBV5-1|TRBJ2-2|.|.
CASSIGPPSGELFF
TGCGCCAGCAGCATTGGGCCTCCCTCCGGGGAGCTGTTTTTT
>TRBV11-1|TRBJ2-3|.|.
CASSPPGAPTDTQYF
TGTGCCAGCAGCCCCCCAGGGGCGCCAACAGATACGCAGTATTTT
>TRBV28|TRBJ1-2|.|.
CASRPGLGGYTF
TGTGCCAGCAGACCGGGATTGGGAGGCTACACCTTC
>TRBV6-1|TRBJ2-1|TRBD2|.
CASSSGELQFF
TGTGCCAGCAGTAGCGGGGAGTTGCAGTTCTTC
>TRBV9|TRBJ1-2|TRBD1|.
CASSALPGQGAGGYTF
TGTGCCAGCAGCGCACTACCGGGACAGGGGGCCGGTGGCTACACCTTC
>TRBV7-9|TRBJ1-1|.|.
CASIEQNTEAFF
TGTGCCAGCATCGAACAGAACACTGAAGCTTTCTTT
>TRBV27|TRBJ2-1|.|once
CASSLQDSYNEQFF
TGTGCCAGCAGTTTACAAGACAGTTACAATGAGCAGTTCTTC
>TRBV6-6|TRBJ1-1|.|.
CASSYSPGGEAFF
TGTGCCAGCAGTTACTCACCCGGCGGGGAAGCTTTCTTT
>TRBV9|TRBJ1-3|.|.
CASTPITGNTIYF
TGTGCCAGCACCCCTATTACCGGAAACACCATATATTTT